Described below is a single TCR beta chain sequence and its context. Using immunoSEQ multiplex PCR, the repertoire was profiled, and TCRdb retains in-frame clones only, with some absent. The sample lists under 80,000 clones, approximately 94% occurring once. Germline V CDR1 and CDR2: MGHRA, YSYEKL. The CDR3 contains 14 residues. The V end lost 3 bases, the J end lost 0 bases, and 9 bases lay between the germline ends. The sample originates from a study of control samples from healthy donors and cancer patients. The J gene is TRBJ2-7, the V gene TRBV4-1, with D maybe TRBD1 (6 bases). This receptor was taken from a woman aged 40 to 50 with lung cancer. The specimen sequenced was PBMCs. The CDR3 DNA follows: TGCGCCAGCAGCCATCCGGACAGCTCCTACGAGCAGTACTTC. It is translated as CASSHPDSSYEQYF.